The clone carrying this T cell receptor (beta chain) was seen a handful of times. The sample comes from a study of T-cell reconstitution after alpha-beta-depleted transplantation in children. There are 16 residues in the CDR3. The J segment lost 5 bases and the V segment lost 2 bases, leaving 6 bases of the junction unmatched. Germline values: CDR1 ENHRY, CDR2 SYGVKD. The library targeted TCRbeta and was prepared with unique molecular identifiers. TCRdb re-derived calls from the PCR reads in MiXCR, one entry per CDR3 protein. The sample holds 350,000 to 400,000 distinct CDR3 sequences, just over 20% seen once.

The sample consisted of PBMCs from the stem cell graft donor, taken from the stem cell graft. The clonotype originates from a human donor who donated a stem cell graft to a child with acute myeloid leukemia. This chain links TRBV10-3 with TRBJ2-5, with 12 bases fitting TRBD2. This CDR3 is CAISEGLAGLGETQYF. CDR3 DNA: TGTGCCATCAGTGAGGGACTAGCGGGGCTGGGGGAGACCCAGTACTTC.